Following are 13 T cell receptor beta chains from one sample sequenced in a study of CD8+CD57+ T cells in acquired aplastic anemia. CDR3 and TCR beta VDJ profiling relied on genomic DNA as the template. TCRdb processed the reads anew with MiXCR; each CDR3 protein has one entry. The data contain 260,000 or so distinct CDR3 sequences, 82% of them singletons. Patients chosen for sequencing had CD8+CD57+ cells that had expanded, as shown by flow cytometry. Sequencing input: sorted CD4+, CD8+, or CD8+CD57+ T cells (not recorded which) from PBMCs. The receptors here all came from a human donor with aplastic anemia.

This clonotype showed up just once. This chain uses TRBV10-3 with TRBJ2-1; D may be TRBD1 (7 bases). Trimming left V 6 bases short and J 9 bases short, with 24 bases between. The CDR3 has 16 residues. In germline, CDR1 is ENHRY, CDR2 SYGVKD. DNA for the CDR3: TGTGCCATCAGCCAGGGGGGCGGTAACGGTCAGGCTGAGCAGTTCTTC. It yields the protein CAISQGGGNGQAEQFF.

The chain recombines TRBV7-9 with TRBJ2-7; weak D call: TRBD1 (6 bases). CDR1 is SEHNR and CDR2 is FQNEAQ in the germline V gene (reference sequence). The V end lost 5 bases, the J end lost 9 bases, and 26 bases lay between the germline ends. CDR3 length: 16 residues. The DNA of the CDR3 is TGTGCCAGCAGCCCCGGGGCAGGGGATCACACAGATACGCAGTACGTC. Protein product: CASSPGAGDHTDTQYV.

Note on this clonotype: Germline and junction disagree at one end, which may indicate a read error. The rearrangement uses TRBV9 and TRBJ1-2, with D maybe TRBD1 (5 bases). CDR3 length equals 15 residues. Germline CDR1 reads SGDLS; CDR2 reads YYNGEE. In DNA form, the CDR3 reads TGTGCCAGCAGCTGGGGGGGAGGTACACAGTATGTCTACACCTTC. Protein: CASSWGGGTQYVYTF.

The rearrangement joins TRBV5-1 to TRBJ1-2; D is ambiguous. The CDR3 sequence is 13 residues long. The germline gives CDR1 SGHRS, CDR2 YFSETQ. Trimming removed 3 bases at V and 8 bases at J, with 14 bases between. CDR3 DNA sequence: TGCGCCAGCAGCTCACGGCCAGGAGGCGGCTACACCTTC. This sequence encodes CASSSRPGGGYTF. Looking up the rest from reference TRBV5-1 and TRBJ1-2 gives the full variable domain: KAGVTQTPRYLIKTRGQQVTLSCSPISGHRSVSWYQQTPGQGLQFLFEYFSETQRNKGNFPGRFSGRQFSNSRSEMNVSTLELGDSALYLCASSSRPGGGYTFGSGTRLTVV.

The chain recombines TRBV2 with TRBJ2-7, with no clear D. Per germline, CDR1 SNHLY and CDR2 FYNNEI. This CDR3 contains 13 residues. Trimming removed 6 bases from V and 8 bases from J, with 17 bases in between. The CDR3 reads CASRDGRTDKQYF. CDR3 in DNA: TGTGCCAGCAGGGACGGCCGAACAGATAAGCAGTACTTC.

The chain joins TRBV9 to TRBJ1-1; no reliable D call. CDR1 is SGDLS, CDR2 YYNGEE, per germline. Trimming pared 4 bases from V and 5 bases from J, leaving 21 bases between. The CDR3 consists of 16 residues. The CDR3 sequence is CASSLGWPRPKTEAFF. The CDR3 nucleotides are TGTGCCAGCAGCCTAGGTTGGCCGAGGCCGAAGACTGAAGCTTTCTTT. Together with reference TRBV9 and TRBJ1-1, the CDR3 gives the full variable domain: DSGVTQTPKHLITATGQRVTLRCSPRSGDLSVYWYQQSLDQGLQFLIQYYNGEERAKGNILERFSAQQFPDLHSELNLSSLELGDSALYFCASSLGWPRPKTEAFFGQGTRLTVV.

Notes on this clonotype: The junction differs from germline at one of its ends, possibly a read error. The chain uses TRBV7-9 and TRBJ2-2; a weak D match, TRBD2 (5 bases). This CDR3 has 14 amino acids. Per the germline V gene, CDR1 is SEHNR and CDR2 is FQNEAQ (reference sequence). In DNA form, the CDR3 reads TGTGCCAGCAGCTCCATTCTAGAGAACACCGGGGAGCTGTTT. Protein sequence: CASSSILENTGELF.

To note about this clonotype: Relative to the germline gene, one junction end is altered; a read error may explain this. This rearrangement joins TRBV19 to TRBJ2-1; D could derive from TRBD1 or TRBD2 (5 bases each). CDR3 length equals 15 residues. The germline gives CDR1 LNHDA, CDR2 SQIVND (reference sequence). The CDR3 sequence: CSISTARGAYNEQFF. In DNA, the CDR3 is TGCAGCATTAGTACGGCTAGGGGAGCCTACAATGAGCAGTTCTTC.

This chain joins TRBV7-9 and TRBJ2-3; D is possibly TRBD2 (6 bases). The V end lost 1 base, the J end lost 7 bases, and 12 bases lay between the germline ends. The CDR3 spans 14 residues. Germline-derived CDR1 and CDR2 are SEHNR and FQNEAQ (reference sequence). The CDR3 protein is CASSLEGGGHTQYF. The CDR3 region has the DNA TGTGCCAGCAGCTTAGAGGGAGGCGGCCATACGCAGTATTTT. The whole variable domain, filled in from reference TRBV7-9 and TRBJ2-3, reads DTGVSQNPRHKITKRGQNVTFRCDPISEHNRLYWYRQTLGQGPEFLTYFQNEAQLEKSRLLSDRFSAERPKGSFSTLEIQRTEQGDSAMYLCASSLEGGGHTQYFGPGTRLTVL.

As to this clonotype: The DNA is left out, because the CDR3 cannot be placed on it with certainty; the CDR3 is given as TCRdb lists it. The CDR3 sequence is CASSVGGGTHYFYF. The chain carries TRBV9 and TRBJ2-3; TRBD1 is the table's D call and was not checked against the DNA. Germline assignment: CDR1 SGDLS and CDR2 YYNGEE. The CDR3 adds up to 14 amino acids, both ends counted.

To note about this clonotype: This sequence may be a read error, since a much larger clone differs from it by one base. The CDR3 ends on some other residue instead of the conserved phenylalanine or tryptophan, so this is likely a read error. The DNA is left out, because the CDR3 cannot be placed on it with certainty; the CDR3 is given as TCRdb lists it. This chain uses TRBV7-9 with TRBJ2-3; the D call in the table, TRBD1, was not verified against the DNA. The germline CDR1 and CDR2 sequences are SEHNR and FQNEAQ (reference sequence). The CDR3 has 14 residues if both end residues are counted. CDR3 protein: CASSLAGSYGANDL.

The chain couples TRBV7-9 to TRBJ2-4; 7 bases map to TRBD2. J lost 7 bases, V lost 11 bases, and 8 bases had no gene match. The CDR3 extends over 12 amino acids. Per the germline V gene, CDR1 is SEHNR and CDR2 is FQNEAQ (reference sequence). CDR3 coding DNA: TGTGCCGGCGGGGGAGCTAGGAACATTCAGTACTTC. As protein: CAGGGARNIQYF. Full variable domain (missing parts from reference TRBV7-9 and TRBJ2-4): DTGVSQNPRHKITKRGQNVTFRCDPISEHNRLYWYRQTLGQGPEFLTYFQNEAQLEKSRLLSDRFSAERPKGSFSTLEIQRTEQGDSAMYLCAGGGARNIQYFGAGTRLSVL.

In this sample, this clonotype turned up once. Because it lacks the conserved phenylalanine or tryptophan at the end, this CDR3 is likely a read error. Because the CDR3's place on the DNA is in doubt, the DNA is left out and the CDR3 is given as listed by TCRdb. V gene TRBV2 combines with J gene TRBJ1-2; the table's TRBD1 call for D was not verified on the DNA. The CDR3 spans 16 amino acids, including both terminal residues. Germline V gene data show CDR1 as SNHLY and CDR2 as FYNNEI. The chain's CDR3 is CASRERDRGLEYVDTC.